Here is one TCR beta chain with its context. Its antigen is still unknown. This sample stems from a study of T cell repertoires in cytomegalovirus infection. About the study: CMV infection plus the matching HLA type was flagged by public TCR beta signatures.

The CDR3 spans 13 residues. Trimming removed 4 bases from V and 7 bases from J; junction bases left unmatched: 6. TCRdb processed the reads anew with MiXCR; each CDR3 protein has one entry. The sample lists around 99,000 distinct CDR3 sequences, about 30% occurring once. Whole-study results and caveats: Cumulative public TCR beta family frequency identified CMV carriers with the relevant HLA. HLA-C-restricted TCR beta clonotypes specific for CMV led the ex vivo response.

This chain links TRBV12-3 or TRBV12-4 with TRBJ2-7; 8 bases are a match to TRBD2. The TCR sequence derives from a human donor in good health (CMV status not recorded). Some clones in this sample may be carry-over from other donors' samples. Sequenced material: CD8+ T cells from cultured PBMCs, taken from culture after CMV antigen stimulation. The DNA for the CDR3 is TGTGCCAGCAGTTATGGCGGGGGGTTTGAGCAGTACTTC. It is translated as CASSYGGGFEQYF.